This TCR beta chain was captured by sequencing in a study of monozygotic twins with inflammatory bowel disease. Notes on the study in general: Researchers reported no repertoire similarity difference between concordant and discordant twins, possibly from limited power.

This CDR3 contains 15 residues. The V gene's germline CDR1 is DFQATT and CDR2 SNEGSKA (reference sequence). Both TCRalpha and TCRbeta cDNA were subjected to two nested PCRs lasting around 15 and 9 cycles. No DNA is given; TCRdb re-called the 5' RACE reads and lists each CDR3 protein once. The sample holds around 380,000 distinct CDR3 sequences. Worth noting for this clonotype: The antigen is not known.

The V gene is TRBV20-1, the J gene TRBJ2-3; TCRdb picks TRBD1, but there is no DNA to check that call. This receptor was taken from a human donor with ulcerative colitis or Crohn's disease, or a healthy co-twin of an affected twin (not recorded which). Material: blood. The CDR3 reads CSARGRGPGADTQYF.